These T cell receptor beta chains were read from a single sample in a study of T cells after yellow fever vaccination. TCRdb analysed the 5' RACE reads with MiXCR anew, one entry per CDR3 protein. Of more than 25,000 distinct CDR3 sequences in the sample, roughly 4.5% were seen once. Material: PBMCs, either bulk or a sorted T-cell subset (CD4+, CD8+, memory, or dextramer-sorted; not recorded which), obtained on the day of the yellow fever booster vaccination. The receptors derive from a young man who received the YFV17D yellow fever vaccine. CDR3s include the opening cysteine and the closing phenylalanine or tryptophan. A D gene is named only where the DNA matches it firmly. Clone size is not always given. Where it is, it says once, few, many or a class for expanded clones.

cdr3_length	d_call	clone_size	v_call	j_call	cdr3_nt	cdr3_aa
18	TRBD2	many	TRBV5-4	TRBJ2-4	TGTGCCAGCAGCATGGGACTAGCGGGGAACCTAGCCAAAAACATTCAGTACTTC	CASSMGLAGNLAKNIQYF
15	TRBD2	many	TRBV20-1	TRBJ2-6	TGCAGTGCTCCGGGACTAAGCTCTGGGGCCAACGTCCTGACTTTC	CSAPGLSSGANVLTF
14	.	many	TRBV4-3	TRBJ1-2	TGCGCCAGCAGCCAAGATTGGGGAAACTATGGCTACACCTTC	CASSQDWGNYGYTF
13	.	many	TRBV10-3	TRBJ2-1	TGTGCCATCGGGGACCCTTCCTACAATGAGCAGTTCTTC	CAIGDPSYNEQFF
16	.	.	TRBV7-3	TRBJ2-1	TGTGCCAGCAGCTTAAGGGTGGGCAGGGCAACGAATGAGCAGTTCTTC	CASSLRVGRATNEQFF
13	.	medium-sized	TRBV28	TRBJ2-3	TGTGCCAGCAGCAGGGATGGCACAGATACGCAGTATTTT	CASSRDGTDTQYF
17	TRBD2	.	TRBV4-3	TRBJ2-3	TGCGCCAGCAGCCAACTAGCGGGGCGATATGCCACAGATACGCAGTATTTT	CASSQLAGRYATDTQYF
14	.	many	TRBV5-1	TRBJ1-1	TGCGCCAGCGATCTCATAAGTCCCAGCACTGAAGCTTTCTTT	CASDLISPSTEAFF
18	TRBD2	many	TRBV28	TRBJ2-5	TGTGCCAGCAGTTTAAGGGTAGCGGGGGGCGCCTTCCAAGAGACCCAGTACTTC	CASSLRVAGGAFQETQYF
15	.	many	TRBV2	TRBJ1-5	TGTGCCAGCGCACTCCGCCGGGGAGGGGATCAGCCCCAGCATTTT	CASALRRGGDQPQHF
18	.	few	TRBV18	TRBJ1-5	TGTGCCAGCTCATCCCTTGGGGGCCCGGGGAGAGGCAATCAGCCCCAGCATTTT	CASSSLGGPGRGNQPQHF
14	.	many	TRBV7-2	TRBJ1-3	TGTGCCAGCAGCTCGGGGATCTCTGGAAACACCATATATTTT	CASSSGISGNTIYF
14	TRBD1	few	TRBV6-2/TRBV6-3	TRBJ2-2	TGTGCCAGCAGGGGACAGGGGGACACCGGGGAGCTGTTTTTT	CASRGQGDTGELFF
17	TRBD2	many	TRBV11-2	TRBJ2-3	TGTGCCAGCAGAATCAGCGGACTAGCGGGGAGGGCAGATACGCAGTATTTT	CASRISGLAGRADTQYF
16	TRBD1	many	TRBV10-1	TRBJ2-1	TGCGCCAGCAGTGGTTTCCCCGGACAGGGGATCAATGAGCAGTTCTTC	CASSGFPGQGINEQFF
14	TRBD2	few	TRBV7-3	TRBJ2-1	TGTGCCAGCAGCTTCTCTAGCGGGGGGGGAGAGCAGTTCTTC	CASSFSSGGGEQFF
13	.	few	TRBV4-1	TRBJ2-7	TGCGCCAGCAGCCCGTACAGGGAGAACGAGCAGTACTTC	CASSPYRENEQYF
17	.	.	TRBV2	TRBJ2-3	TGTGCCAGCACCGAAGGGCGGGTTAAAACTAGCACAGATACGCAGTATTTT	CASTEGRVKTSTDTQYF
17	TRBD1	many	TRBV7-2	TRBJ2-3	TGTGCCAGCAGCTTCCCCCTCAGGGGGCGCGGCACAGATACGCAGTATTTT	CASSFPLRGRGTDTQYF
16	TRBD1	many	TRBV5-5	TRBJ2-5	TGTGCCAGCAGCCCGTTAGCCCTGACAGGGGGAAAGACCCAGTACTTC	CASSPLALTGGKTQYF
18	TRBD1	many	TRBV4-3	TRBJ2-5	TGCGCCAGCAGCCAAGATGCTCGAGAGACGGGACAGACAGAGACCCAGTACTTC	CASSQDARETGQTETQYF
13	.	many	TRBV7-7	TRBJ2-5	TGTGCTAGCAGCTTAAGTTGGAGAGAGACCCAGTACTTC	CASSLSWRETQYF
16	TRBD2	many	TRBV5-1	TRBJ2-3	TGCGCCAGCAGCCCCCCGACTAGCGAGGGCACAGATACGCAGTATTTT	CASSPPTSEGTDTQYF
17	.	many	TRBV5-5	TRBJ1-2	TGTGCCAGCAGCCAGGGATGGGGGTCAGGGCGTTCCTATGGCTACACCTTC	CASSQGWGSGRSYGYTF
15	TRBD2	many	TRBV9	TRBJ2-1	TGTGCCAGCAGCCTGACTAGCGGTGATTACAATGAGCAGTTCTTC	CASSLTSGDYNEQFF
14	TRBD1	medium-sized	TRBV7-2	TRBJ2-5	TGTGCCAGCAGCTCCACGGGACAGGGGTCGTTTGAGTACTTC	CASSSTGQGSFEYF
13	.	many	TRBV3-1	TRBJ2-1	TGTGCCAGCAGCCAAGATTATAGGAATGAGCAGTTCTTC	CASSQDYRNEQFF
17	TRBD2	.	TRBV11-2	TRBJ2-1	TGTGCCAGCAGCTTAGATTCGGGACTAGCGGGGGGGGATGAGCAGTTCTTC	CASSLDSGLAGGDEQFF
13	.	many	TRBV5-1	TRBJ2-1	TGCGCCAGCAGCTTGGCGGAGGGGTCGTCGCAGTTCTTC	CASSLAEGSSQFF
15	TRBD1	.	TRBV25-1	TRBJ1-2	TGTGCCAGCAGTGAAATGTTTCGACAGGGAAAGGTATACACCTTC	CASSEMFRQGKVYTF
14	.	many	TRBV12-3/TRBV12-4	TRBJ2-3	TGTGCCAGCAGTTTAGCGGTTGGCGGGCAGTTACAGTATTTT	CASSLAVGGQLQYF
12	.	many	TRBV12-3/TRBV12-4	TRBJ2-1	TGTGCCAGCAGTTTGCAGGGTCTGATGCAGTTCTTC	CASSLQGLMQFF
14	TRBD1	many	TRBV5-1	TRBJ1-1	TGCGCCAGCAGCCTGACTCGACAGGGCCTCGGAGCTTTCTTT	CASSLTRQGLGAFF
17	TRBD1	many	TRBV7-2	TRBJ1-2	TGTGCCAGCAGCTTAGCCGTCCACCCGGGACAGAACTATGGCTACACCTTC	CASSLAVHPGQNYGYTF
12	.	.	TRBV5-4	TRBJ1-1	TGTGCCAGCAGCTTCCAGAACACTGAAGCTTTCTTT	CASSFQNTEAFF
14	.	few	TRBV7-2	TRBJ1-2	TGTGCCAGCAGCTTACAGGACGCAGGGGATGGCTACACCTTC	CASSLQDAGDGYTF
12	.	many	TRBV29-1	TRBJ2-1	TGCAGCGCGGGGACAATGTACAATGAGCAGTTCTTC	CSAGTMYNEQFF
16	.	many	TRBV15	TRBJ2-1	TGTGCCACCAGCAGCACCGGGACTGCCTTCGACAATGAGCAGTTCTTC	CATSSTGTAFDNEQFF
14	TRBD2	many	TRBV20-1	TRBJ2-3	TGCAGTGCTTTTAGCGGGGATGGCACAGATACGCAGTATTTT	CSAFSGDGTDTQYF
10	.	.	TRBV6-5	TRBJ2-1	TGTGCCAGCGGGGTGAATGAGCAGTTCTTC	CASGVNEQFF
10	.	few	TRBV6-1	TRBJ2-5	TGTGCCAGCAATACGGAGACCCAGTACTTC	CASNTETQYF
16	.	many	TRBV12-3/TRBV12-4	TRBJ1-3	TGTGCCAGCACCCAGGCCGGGACGGTTTCTGGAAACACCATATATTTT	CASTQAGTVSGNTIYF
12	.	many	TRBV5-1	TRBJ2-2	TGCGCCAGCAAAATAGACACCGGGGAGCTGTTTTTT	CASKIDTGELFF
14	.	many	TRBV5-1	TRBJ2-4	TGCGCCAGCAGCGCCGACTCGTATGGGGACATTCAGTACTTC	CASSADSYGDIQYF
11	.	many	TRBV20-1	TRBJ1-1	TGCAGTCAAAACCTGAACACTGAAGCTTTCTTT	CSQNLNTEAFF
13	.	.	TRBV2	TRBJ2-4	TGTGCCAGCAGTGGGGGGGCCAAAAACATTCAGTACTTC	CASSGGAKNIQYF
13	TRBD1	many	TRBV29-1	TRBJ2-7	TGCAGCGTTGACCTGCAGGGGGTCGACGAGCAGTACTTC	CSVDLQGVDEQYF
13	.	many	TRBV5-1	TRBJ2-3	TGCGCCAGTTCTACGCAGGGTGCAGATACGCAGTATTTT	CASSTQGADTQYF
15	.	.	TRBV5-5	TRBJ1-6	TGTGCCAGCAGCCCCCTCGGGGTTTACGGGAGGACCCTCCACTTT	CASSPLGVYGRTLHF
14	.	many	TRBV5-1	TRBJ1-2	TGCGCCAGCAGCTTGGGGAGGGGGGTTGCTGGCTACACCTTC	CASSLGRGVAGYTF
11	.	many	TRBV6-1	TRBJ1-1	TGTGCCAGCAGGGACAATCGGGAAGCTTTCTTT	CASRDNREAFF
16	TRBD1	many	TRBV6-4	TRBJ2-6	TGTGCCAGCAGTGACTCAGGGGGCGCTGGGGCCAACGTCCTGACTTTC	CASSDSGGAGANVLTF
13	.	many	TRBV20-1	TRBJ1-6	TGCAGTGCTAGTGGCAGGGCGAATTCACCCCTCCACTTT	CSASGRANSPLHF
14	TRBD2	many	TRBV10-3	TRBJ2-3	TGTGCCACTACTAGCGGGGGGGCCTTGGTCACGCAGTATTTT	CATTSGGALVTQYF
14	.	many	TRBV20-1	TRBJ1-1	TGCAGTGCTAGTGGAGGGGCTGGAGAGACTGAAGCTTTCTTT	CSASGGAGETEAFF
14	.	many	TRBV9	TRBJ2-1	TGTGCCAGCAGCGTAGGACCACGAGAGGATGAGCAGTTCTTC	CASSVGPREDEQFF
15	TRBD1	many	TRBV28	TRBJ2-3	TGTGCCAGCGCGTCAATACAGGGGCGCACAGATACGCAGTATTTT	CASASIQGRTDTQYF
13	TRBD1	many	TRBV5-1	TRBJ2-5	TGCGCCAGCAGAAGGACAGGTGGGGAGACCCAGTACTTC	CASRRTGGETQYF
16	TRBD1	many	TRBV20-1	TRBJ1-4	TGCAGTGCTAGTGGGACAGGGGATTCGGGTAATGAAAAACTGTTTTTT	CSASGTGDSGNEKLFF
12	.	many	TRBV29-1	TRBJ2-2	TGCAGCGTTGGCTCGAACACCGGGGAGCTGTTTTTT	CSVGSNTGELFF